This T cell receptor beta chain was recovered during a study of T cell repertoires in cytomegalovirus infection. Study-wide context: Matching HLA type, along with CMV infection, was indicated by public TCR beta signatures.

Looked up from germline, CDR1 is SGHTA and CDR2 is FQGNSA. V lost 1 base and J lost 5, with 9 bases in between. The CDR3 consists of 14 residues. From the reads, TCRdb called clonotypes with MiXCR, one entry per CDR3 protein. Counted here are around 770,000 distinct CDR3 sequences, 29% occurring once; the ten biggest clones make up less than 15%. Only a few counts were recorded for this clonotype. What it recognizes is unknown. The source of this sequence is a human donor in good health (CMV status not recorded). Some clones in this sample may be carry-over from other donors' samples. The chain combines TRBV7-2 with TRBJ1-5; no firm D call. Specimen: cultured CD8+ T cells from PBMCs, collected from culture after CMV antigen stimulation. The CDR3: CASSLDSQDQPQHF. The CDR3 DNA follows: TGTGCCAGCAGCTTAGACAGCCAGGATCAGCCCCAGCATTTT. The whole variable domain, remainder taken from reference TRBV7-2 and TRBJ1-5, is GAGVSQSPSNKVTEKGKDVELRCDPISGHTALYWYRQSLGQGLEFLIYFQGNSAPDKSGLPSDRFSAERTGGSVSTLTIQRTQQEDSAVYLCASSLDSQDQPQHFGDGTRLSIL.